A single sample gave rise to the 5 T cell receptor beta chains below, sequenced in a study of vaccination effects on CD4 cells after COVID-19 (dated by TCRdb to the early 2020s). The method was the immunoSEQ multiplex PCR assay. This immuneACCESS table, as held by TCRdb, lists in-frame sequences with V and J called but not all clones. Of the missing ones, under half trace to an unresolved V gene in checked studies; the others have no known cause. The sample table records about 45,000 clones; approximately 72% of these occur just once. Roughly 9.7% of the sample comes from the top ten. Antigens for these TCRs are unknown. After around ten days of culture, CD4+ T cells were isolated with the EasySep CD4+ T cell isolation kit. Participants received two doses of either the BNT162b2 or the mRNA-1273 mRNA SARS-CoV-2 vaccine. Here the sequenced sample was CD4+ T cells from PBMCs cultured without peptide, taken after COVID-19 vaccination. These receptors originate from a human donor who received a COVID-19 vaccine.

This clone was observed a few times. The chain uses TRBV2 and TRBJ2-7; 9 positions match TRBD2. CDR1 SNHLY and CDR2 FYNNEI come from the germline V gene. CDR3 length: 17 amino acids. Trimming removed 7 bases from V and 5 bases from J; junction bases left unmatched: 18. CDR3 amino acids: CASNRLAPGLAQDEQYF. The DNA for the CDR3 is TGTGCCAGCAATCGGCTGGCCCCGGGACTAGCTCAGGACGAGCAGTACTTC.

The CDR3: CASSLSTGGLYNEQFF. CDR3 nucleotide sequence: TGCGCCAGCAGCTTGTCGACGGGGGGCCTGTACAATGAGCAGTTCTTC. The chain carries TRBV5-1 and TRBJ2-1; a possible D gene is TRBD2 (7 bases). Germline V CDR1 and CDR2: SGHRS, YFSETQ. This CDR3 is 16 amino acids long. The V end was cut by 1 base, the J end by 4 bases, with 15 bases between.

This chain joins TRBV6-5 and TRBJ1-2; possibly TRBD1 for D (6 bases). The germline V and J ends were trimmed by 5 bases and 8 bases, with 9 bases remaining between them. The CDR3 sequence is 11 residues long. CDR1 is MNHEY and CDR2 is SVGAGI in the germline V gene. The CDR3 sequence is CASSTGSGYTF. The DNA for the CDR3 is TGTGCCAGCAGTACAGGGTCCGGCTACACCTTC.

This chain connects TRBV5-1 to TRBJ2-2, with TRBD2 matching 7 bases. V dropped 1 base and J dropped 3; count of bases not matched to a gene: 3. The germline CDR1 and CDR2 sequences are SGHRS and YFSETQ. The CDR3 extends over 15 amino acids. The CDR3 region has the DNA TGCGCCAGCAGCTTGCTTGCGGGGGACACCGGGGAGCTGTTTTTT. It specifies CASSLLAGDTGELFF.

The V call is TRBV9, the J call TRBJ2-7; D remains ambiguous. Looked up from germline, CDR1 is SGDLS and CDR2 is YYNGEE. The CDR3 spans 17 residues. V was clipped by 2 bases and J by 1 base, with 19 bases between them. The CDR3 region is CASSVGSSDGWSYEQYF. CDR3 nucleotide sequence: TGTGCCAGCAGCGTGGGTTCTTCGGACGGCTGGTCCTACGAGCAGTACTTC. The complete variable domain, with remaining parts taken from reference TRBV9 and TRBJ2-7, reads DSGVTQTPKHLITATGQRVTLRCSPRSGDLSVYWYQQSLDQGLQFLIQYYNGEERAKGNILERFSAQQFPDLHSELNLSSLELGDSALYFCASSVGSSDGWSYEQYFGPGTRLTVT.